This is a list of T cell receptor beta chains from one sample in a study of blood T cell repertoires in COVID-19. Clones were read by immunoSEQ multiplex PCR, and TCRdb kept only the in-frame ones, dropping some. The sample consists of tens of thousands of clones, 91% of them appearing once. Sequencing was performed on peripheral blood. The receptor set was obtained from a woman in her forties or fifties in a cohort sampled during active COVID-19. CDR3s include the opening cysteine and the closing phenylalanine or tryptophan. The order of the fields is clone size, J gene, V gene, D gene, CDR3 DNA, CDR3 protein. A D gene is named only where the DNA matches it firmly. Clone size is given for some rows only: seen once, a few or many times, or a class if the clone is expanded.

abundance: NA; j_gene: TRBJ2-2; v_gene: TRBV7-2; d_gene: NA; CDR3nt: TGTGCCAGCAGCTTCCTAGCGGGGACAGGCACCGGGGAGCTGTTTTTT; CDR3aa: CASSFLAGTGTGELFF
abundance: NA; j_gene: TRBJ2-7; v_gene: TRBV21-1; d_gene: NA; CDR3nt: TGTGCCAGCAGCAAAAGGTCGCAGGGGCACGAGCAGTACTTC; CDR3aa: CASSKRSQGHEQYF
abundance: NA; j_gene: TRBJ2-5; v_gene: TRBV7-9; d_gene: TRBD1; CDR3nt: TGTGCCAGCAGCTGCCAGGGGGCCAAAGAGACCCAGTACTTC; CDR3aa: CASSCQGAKETQYF
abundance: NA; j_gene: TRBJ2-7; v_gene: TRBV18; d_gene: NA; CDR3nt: TGTGCCAGCTCACCACGCGGTCGCGAGCAGTACTTC; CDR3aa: CASSPRGREQYF
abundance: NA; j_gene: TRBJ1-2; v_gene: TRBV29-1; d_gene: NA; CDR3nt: TGCAGCGTTGGGTCCAGGGGTAACTATGGCTACACCTTC; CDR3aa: CSVGSRGNYGYTF
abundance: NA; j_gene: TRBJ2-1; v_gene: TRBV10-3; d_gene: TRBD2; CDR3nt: TGTGCCATCAGTGGAGGGCTAGCGGGGGCCTCCTACAATGAGCAGTTCTTC; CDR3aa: CAISGGLAGASYNEQFF
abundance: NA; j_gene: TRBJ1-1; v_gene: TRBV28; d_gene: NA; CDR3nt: TGTGCCAGCAGTTTAAGGGGAGGAGGGTTTGGCACTGAAGCTTTCTTT; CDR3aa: CASSLRGGGFGTEAFF
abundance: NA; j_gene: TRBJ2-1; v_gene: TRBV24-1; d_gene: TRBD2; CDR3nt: TGTGCCACCAGGGGACCGGGGGGGGAGCAGTTCTTC; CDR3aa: CATRGPGGEQFF
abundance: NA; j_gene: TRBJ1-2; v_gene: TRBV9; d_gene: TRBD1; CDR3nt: TGTGCCAGCAGCGTAGAGGGACAGGTCTCTCATGGCTACACCTTC; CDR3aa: CASSVEGQVSHGYTF
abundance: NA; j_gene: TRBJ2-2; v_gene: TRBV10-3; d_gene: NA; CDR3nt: TGTGCCACGTCTAACGGGGGAACCGACACCGGGGAGCTGTTTTTT; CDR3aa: CATSNGGTDTGELFF
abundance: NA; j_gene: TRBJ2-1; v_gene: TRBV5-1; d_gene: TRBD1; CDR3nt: TGCGCCAGCAGCTTACAGGGGCCAAACTACAATGAGCAGTTCTTC; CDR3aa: CASSLQGPNYNEQFF
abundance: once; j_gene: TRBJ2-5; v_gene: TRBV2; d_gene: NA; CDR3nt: TGTGCCAGCAGCAAGACAGGTCCGATCTACGAGACCCAGTACTTC; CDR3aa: CASSKTGPIYETQYF
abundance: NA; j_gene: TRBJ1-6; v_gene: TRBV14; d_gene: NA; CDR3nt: TGTGCCAGCAGCACCCGGACAGCGAGCTCCTATAATTCACCCCTCCACTTT; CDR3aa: CASSTRTASSYNSPLHF
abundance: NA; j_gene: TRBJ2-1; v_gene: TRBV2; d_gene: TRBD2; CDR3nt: TGTGCCAGCAGTGTTGAGACTAGCTTCCTTGGCGCCTACAATGAGCAGTTCTTC; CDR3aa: CASSVETSFLGAYNEQFF
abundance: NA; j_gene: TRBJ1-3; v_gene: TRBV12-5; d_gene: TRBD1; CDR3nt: TGTGCTAGTGGCCCCGGACAGGGGTCGGAAAACACCATATATTTT; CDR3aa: CASGPGQGSENTIYF
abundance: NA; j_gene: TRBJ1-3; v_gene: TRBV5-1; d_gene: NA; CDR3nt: TGCGCCAGCAGCTTGGTCGGGGTCCCTGGAAACACCATATATTTT; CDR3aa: CASSLVGVPGNTIYF
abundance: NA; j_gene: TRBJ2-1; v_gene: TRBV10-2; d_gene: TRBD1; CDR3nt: TGCGCCAGCAGAGATCACCGGGACAGGGGGAACAATGAGCAGTTCTTC; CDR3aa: CASRDHRDRGNNEQFF
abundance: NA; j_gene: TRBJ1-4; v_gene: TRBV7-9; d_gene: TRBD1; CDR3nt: TGTGCCAGCAGCCGATCGACAGGGGGTAATGAAAAACTGTTTTTT; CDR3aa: CASSRSTGGNEKLFF
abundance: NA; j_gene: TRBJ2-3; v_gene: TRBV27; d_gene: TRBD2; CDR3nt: TGTGCCAGCAGTCGACCGGGACTAGCCCCAGATACGCAGTATTTT; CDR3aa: CASSRPGLAPDTQYF
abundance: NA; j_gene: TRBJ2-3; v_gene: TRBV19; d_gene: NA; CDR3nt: TGTGCCAGTTCCCCCAGGGGGGTCACAGATACGCAGTATTTT; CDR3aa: CASSPRGVTDTQYF
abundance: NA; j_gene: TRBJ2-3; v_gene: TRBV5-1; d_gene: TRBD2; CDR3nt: TGCGCCAATTCGACTAGCGGTACCTGCACAGATACGCAGTATTTT; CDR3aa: CANSTSGTCTDTQYF
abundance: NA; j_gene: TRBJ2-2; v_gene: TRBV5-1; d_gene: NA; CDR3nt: TGCGCCAGCAGCTTGGGCCCCGGAGGGCTCGGGGAGCTGTTTTTT; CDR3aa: CASSLGPGGLGELFF
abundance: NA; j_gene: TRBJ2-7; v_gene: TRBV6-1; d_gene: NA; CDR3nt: TGTGCCAGCAGTGGTTTGGACAGAGCATCCTCCTACGAGCAGTACTTC; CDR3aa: CASSGLDRASSYEQYF
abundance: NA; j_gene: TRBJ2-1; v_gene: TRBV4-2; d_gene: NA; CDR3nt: TGTGCCAGCAGCCCCCCAGAGGCAAGCTCCTACAATGAGCAGTTCTTC; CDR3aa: CASSPPEASSYNEQFF
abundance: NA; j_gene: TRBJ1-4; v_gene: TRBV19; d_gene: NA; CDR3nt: TGTGCCAGTAACCCTCAGGGCACTAATGAAAAACTGTTTTTT; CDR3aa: CASNPQGTNEKLFF
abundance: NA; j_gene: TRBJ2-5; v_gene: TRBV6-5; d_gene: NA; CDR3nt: TGTGCCAGCGGTTGGAAGAGTGGGCAGGAGACCCAGTACTTC; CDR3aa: CASGWKSGQETQYF